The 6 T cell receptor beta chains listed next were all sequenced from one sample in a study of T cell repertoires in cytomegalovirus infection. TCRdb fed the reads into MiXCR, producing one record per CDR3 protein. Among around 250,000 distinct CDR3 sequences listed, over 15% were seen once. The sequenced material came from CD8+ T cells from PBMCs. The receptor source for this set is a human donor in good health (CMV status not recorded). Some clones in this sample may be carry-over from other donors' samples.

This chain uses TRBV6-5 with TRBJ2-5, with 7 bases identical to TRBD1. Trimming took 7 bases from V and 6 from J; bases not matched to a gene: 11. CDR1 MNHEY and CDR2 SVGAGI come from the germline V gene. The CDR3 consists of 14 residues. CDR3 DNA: TGTGCCAGCACGGCTTTTGAGGGGGCGCAGACCCAGTACTTC. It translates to CASTAFEGAQTQYF.

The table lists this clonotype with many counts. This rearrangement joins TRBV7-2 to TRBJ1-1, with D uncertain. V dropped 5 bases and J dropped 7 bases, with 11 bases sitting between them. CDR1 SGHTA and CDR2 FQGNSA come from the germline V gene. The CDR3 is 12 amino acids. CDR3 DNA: TGTGCCAGCAGCACACGGACCATTGAAGCTTTCTTT. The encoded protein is CASSTRTIEAFF.

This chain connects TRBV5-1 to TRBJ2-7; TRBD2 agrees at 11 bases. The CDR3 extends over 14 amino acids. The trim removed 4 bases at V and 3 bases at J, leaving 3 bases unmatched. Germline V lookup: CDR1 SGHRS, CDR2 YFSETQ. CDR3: CASSVAGGHYEQYF. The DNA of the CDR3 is TGCGCCAGCAGCGTAGCGGGGGGGCACTACGAGCAGTACTTC.

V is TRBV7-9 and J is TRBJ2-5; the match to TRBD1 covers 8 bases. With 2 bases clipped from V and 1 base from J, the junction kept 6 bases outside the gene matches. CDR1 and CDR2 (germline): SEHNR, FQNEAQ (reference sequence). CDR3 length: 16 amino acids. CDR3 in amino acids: CASSLPDRELQETQYF. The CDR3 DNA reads TGTGCCAGCAGCTTACCGGACAGGGAACTCCAAGAGACCCAGTACTTC.

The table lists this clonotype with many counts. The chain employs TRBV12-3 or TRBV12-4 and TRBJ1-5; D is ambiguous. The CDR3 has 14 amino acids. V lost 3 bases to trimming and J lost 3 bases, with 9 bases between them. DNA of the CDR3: TGTGCCAGCAGTTTGGGTCAGGACAATCAGCCCCAGCATTTT. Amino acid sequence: CASSLGQDNQPQHF.

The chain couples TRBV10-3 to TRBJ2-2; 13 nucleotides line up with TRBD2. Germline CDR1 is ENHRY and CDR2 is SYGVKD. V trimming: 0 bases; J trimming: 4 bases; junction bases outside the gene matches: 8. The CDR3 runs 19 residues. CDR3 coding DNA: TGTGCCATCAGTGAGTCGATACTAGCGGGGGGGCCCAGCACCGGGGAGCTGTTTTTT. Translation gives CAISESILAGGPSTGELFF.